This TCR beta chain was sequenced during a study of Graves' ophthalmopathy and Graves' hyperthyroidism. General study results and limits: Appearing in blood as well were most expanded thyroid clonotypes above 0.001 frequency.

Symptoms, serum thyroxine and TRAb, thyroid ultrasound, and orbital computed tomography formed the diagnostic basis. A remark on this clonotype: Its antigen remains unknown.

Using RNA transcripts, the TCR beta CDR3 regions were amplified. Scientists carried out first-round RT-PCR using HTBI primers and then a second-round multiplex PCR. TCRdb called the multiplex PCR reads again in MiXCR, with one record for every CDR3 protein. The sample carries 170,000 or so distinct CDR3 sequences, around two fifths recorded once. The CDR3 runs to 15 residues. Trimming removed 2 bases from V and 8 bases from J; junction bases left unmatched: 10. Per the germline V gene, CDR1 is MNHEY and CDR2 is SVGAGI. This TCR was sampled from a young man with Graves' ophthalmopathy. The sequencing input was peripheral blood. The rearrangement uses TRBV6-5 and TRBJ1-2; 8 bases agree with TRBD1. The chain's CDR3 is CASSYRATGDRGYTF. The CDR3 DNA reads TGTGCCAGCAGTTACCGGGCGACAGGGGATCGCGGCTACACCTTC.